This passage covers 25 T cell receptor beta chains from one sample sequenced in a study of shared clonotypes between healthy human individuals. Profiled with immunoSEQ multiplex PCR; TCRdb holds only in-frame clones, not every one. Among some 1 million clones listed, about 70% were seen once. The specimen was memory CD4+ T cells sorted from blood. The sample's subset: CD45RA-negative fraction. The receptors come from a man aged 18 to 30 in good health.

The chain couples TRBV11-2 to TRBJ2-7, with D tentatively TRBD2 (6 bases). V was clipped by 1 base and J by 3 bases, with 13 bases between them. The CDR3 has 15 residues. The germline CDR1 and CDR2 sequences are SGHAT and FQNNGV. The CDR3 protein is CASSLVYGSDYEQYF. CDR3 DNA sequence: TGTGCCAGCAGCTTAGTTTACGGGAGTGACTACGAGCAGTACTTC.

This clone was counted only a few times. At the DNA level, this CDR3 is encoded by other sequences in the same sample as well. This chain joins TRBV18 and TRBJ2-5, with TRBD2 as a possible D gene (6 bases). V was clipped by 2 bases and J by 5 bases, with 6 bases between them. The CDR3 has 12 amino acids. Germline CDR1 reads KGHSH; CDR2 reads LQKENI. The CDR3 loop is CASSPGGETQYF. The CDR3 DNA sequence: TGTGCCAGCTCACCAGGGGGGGAGACCCAGTACTTC.

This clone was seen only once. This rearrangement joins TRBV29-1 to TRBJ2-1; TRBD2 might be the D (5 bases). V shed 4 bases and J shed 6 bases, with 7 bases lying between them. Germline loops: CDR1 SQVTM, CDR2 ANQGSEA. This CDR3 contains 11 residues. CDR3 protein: CSVGLSNEQFF. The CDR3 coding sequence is TGCAGCGTTGGACTAAGCAATGAGCAGTTCTTC.

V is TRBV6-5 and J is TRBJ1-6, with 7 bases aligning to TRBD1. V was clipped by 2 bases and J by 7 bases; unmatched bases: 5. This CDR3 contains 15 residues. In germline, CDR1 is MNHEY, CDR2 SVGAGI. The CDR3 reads CASSYDGTANSPLHF. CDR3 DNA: TGTGCCAGCAGTTACGATGGGACAGCGAATTCACCCCTCCACTTT.

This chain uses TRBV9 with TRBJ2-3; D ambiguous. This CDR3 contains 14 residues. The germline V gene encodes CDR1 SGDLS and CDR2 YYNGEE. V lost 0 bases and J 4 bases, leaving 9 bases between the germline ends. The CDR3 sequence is CASSVVGIADTQYF. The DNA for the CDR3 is TGTGCCAGCAGCGTAGTGGGCATCGCAGATACGCAGTATTTT.

The CDR3 nucleotides read TGTGCCAGCAGCGTAGCTTGGGGACAAGGGACTGAAGCTTTCTTT. This gives the protein CASSVAWGQGTEAFF. The rearrangement links TRBV9 to TRBJ1-1; D might be TRBD1 (6 bases). Looked up from germline, CDR1 is SGDLS and CDR2 is YYNGEE. CDR3 size: 15 residues. The germline V and J ends were trimmed by 0 bases and 5 bases, with 14 bases remaining between them.

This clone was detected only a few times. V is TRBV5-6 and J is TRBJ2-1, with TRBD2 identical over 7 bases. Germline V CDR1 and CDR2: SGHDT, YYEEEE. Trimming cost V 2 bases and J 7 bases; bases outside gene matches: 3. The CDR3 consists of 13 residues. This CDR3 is CASSLLARNEQFF. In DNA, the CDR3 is TGTGCCAGCAGCTTACTAGCGAGGAATGAGCAGTTCTTC.

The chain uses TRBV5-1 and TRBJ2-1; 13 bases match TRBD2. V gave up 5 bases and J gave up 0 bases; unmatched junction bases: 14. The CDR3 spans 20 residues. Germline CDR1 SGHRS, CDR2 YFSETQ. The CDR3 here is CASSRDGTSGIITSYNEQFF. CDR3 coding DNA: TGCGCCAGCAGTCGGGACGGGACTAGCGGGATTATCACCTCCTACAATGAGCAGTTCTTC.

CDR3 loop: CASSTPPTYEQYF. As DNA, the CDR3 is TGTGCCAGTAGTACTCCACCAACCTACGAGCAGTACTTC. The chain has TRBV19 and TRBJ2-7; no definite D call. Germline CDR1 reads LNHDA; CDR2 reads SQIVND (reference sequence). Trimming removed 4 bases at V and 2 bases at J, with 9 bases between. CDR3 length: 13 residues.

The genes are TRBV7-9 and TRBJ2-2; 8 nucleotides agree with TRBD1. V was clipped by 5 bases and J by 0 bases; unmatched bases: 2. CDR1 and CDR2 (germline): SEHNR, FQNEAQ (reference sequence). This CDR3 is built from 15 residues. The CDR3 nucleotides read TGTGCCAGCAGCAAGGACAGGGCGAACACCGGGGAGCTGTTTTTT. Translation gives CASSKDRANTGELFF.

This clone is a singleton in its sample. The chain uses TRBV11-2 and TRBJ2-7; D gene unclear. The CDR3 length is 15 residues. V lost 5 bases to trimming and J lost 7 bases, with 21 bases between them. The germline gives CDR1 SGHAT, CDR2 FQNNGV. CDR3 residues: CASSRGSRGEGEQYF. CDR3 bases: TGTGCCAGCAGCCGCGGATCTCGTGGGGAAGGGGAGCAGTACTTC.

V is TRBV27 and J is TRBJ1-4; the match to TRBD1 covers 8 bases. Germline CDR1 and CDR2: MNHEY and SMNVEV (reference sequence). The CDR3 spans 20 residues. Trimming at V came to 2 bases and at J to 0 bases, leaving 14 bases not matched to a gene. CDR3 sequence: CASSLKRGGQEIATNEKLFF. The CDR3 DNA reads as TGTGCCAGCAGTTTAAAAAGGGGGGGACAGGAGATTGCAACTAATGAAAAACTGTTTTTT.

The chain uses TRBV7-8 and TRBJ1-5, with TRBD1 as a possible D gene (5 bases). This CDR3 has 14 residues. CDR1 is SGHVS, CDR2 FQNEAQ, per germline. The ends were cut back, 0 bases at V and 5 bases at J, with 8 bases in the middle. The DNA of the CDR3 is TGTGCCAGCAGCTTAGCGGGGACGCATCAGCCCCAGCATTTT. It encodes CASSLAGTHQPQHF.

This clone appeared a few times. This CDR3 reads CASRRGPGAEAFF. CDR3 nucleotide sequence: TGTGCCAGCAGACGAGGGCCAGGCGCTGAAGCTTTCTTT. The chain combines TRBV6-5 with TRBJ1-1; D unresolved. This CDR3 comprises 13 residues. CDR1 MNHEY and CDR2 SVGAGI come from the germline V gene. V was shortened by 6 bases and J by 6 bases, with 14 bases between the two germline ends.

CDR3 region: CASSDYLRTEQYF. The CDR3 DNA reads TGTGCCAGCAGTGACTATCTTCGAACAGAGCAGTACTTC. The rearrangement links TRBV25-1 to TRBJ2-7; D is ambiguous. V was shortened by 3 bases and J by 7 bases, with 13 bases between the two germline ends. CDR1 and CDR2 from the germline V gene are MGHDK and SYGVNS. CDR3 length equals 13 residues.

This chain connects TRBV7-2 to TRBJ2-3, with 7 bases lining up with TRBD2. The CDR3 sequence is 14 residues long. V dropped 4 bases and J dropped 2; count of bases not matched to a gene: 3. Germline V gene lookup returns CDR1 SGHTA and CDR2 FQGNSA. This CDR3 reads CASSSRGYTDTQYF. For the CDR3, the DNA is TGTGCCAGCAGCTCGCGGGGGTACACAGATACGCAGTATTTT.

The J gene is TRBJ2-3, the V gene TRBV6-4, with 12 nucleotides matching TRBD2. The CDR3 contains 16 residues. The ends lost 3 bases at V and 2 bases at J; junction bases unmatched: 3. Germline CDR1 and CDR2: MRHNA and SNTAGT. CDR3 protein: CASSERTSGDTDTQYF. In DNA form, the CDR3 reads TGTGCCAGCAGTGAGAGGACTAGCGGGGACACAGATACGCAGTATTTT.

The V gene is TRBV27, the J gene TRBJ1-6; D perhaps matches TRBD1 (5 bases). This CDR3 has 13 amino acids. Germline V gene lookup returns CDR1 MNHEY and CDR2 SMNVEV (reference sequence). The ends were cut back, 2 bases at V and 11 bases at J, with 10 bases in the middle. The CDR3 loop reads CASSLGARTPLHF. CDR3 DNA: TGTGCCAGCAGTTTAGGGGCGCGGACACCCCTCCACTTT.

In DNA, the CDR3 is TGTGCCAGTAGCCGCGGGACAGGGAAACTTTCTGAGCAGTTCTTC. Translation: CASSRGTGKLSEQFF. The genes are TRBV19 and TRBJ2-1; 9 nucleotides agree with TRBD1. The V segment lost 6 bases and the J segment 9 bases; nucleotides outside the gene matches: 12. CDR3 length equals 15 residues. CDR1 LNHDA and CDR2 SQIVND come from the germline V gene (reference sequence).

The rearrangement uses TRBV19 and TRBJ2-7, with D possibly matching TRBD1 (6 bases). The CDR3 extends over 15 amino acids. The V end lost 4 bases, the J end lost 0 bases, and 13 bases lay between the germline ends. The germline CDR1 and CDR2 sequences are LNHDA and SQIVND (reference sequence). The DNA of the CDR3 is TGTGCCAGTAGTAATACAGGGTCCAGCTCCTACGAGCAGTACTTC. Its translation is CASSNTGSSSYEQYF.

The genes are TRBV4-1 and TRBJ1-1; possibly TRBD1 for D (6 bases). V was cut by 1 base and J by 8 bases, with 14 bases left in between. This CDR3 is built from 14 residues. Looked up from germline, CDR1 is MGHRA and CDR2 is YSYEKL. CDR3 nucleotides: TGCGCCAGCAGCCAAGGAACAGGGTACCCCGAAGCTTTCTTT. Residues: CASSQGTGYPEAFF.

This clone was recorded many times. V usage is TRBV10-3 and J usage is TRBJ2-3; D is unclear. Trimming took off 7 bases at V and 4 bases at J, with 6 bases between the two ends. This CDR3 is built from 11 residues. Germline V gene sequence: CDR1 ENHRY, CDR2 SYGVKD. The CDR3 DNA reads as TGTGCCATCAAGCTCGCAGATACGCAGTATTTT. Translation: CAIKLADTQYF.

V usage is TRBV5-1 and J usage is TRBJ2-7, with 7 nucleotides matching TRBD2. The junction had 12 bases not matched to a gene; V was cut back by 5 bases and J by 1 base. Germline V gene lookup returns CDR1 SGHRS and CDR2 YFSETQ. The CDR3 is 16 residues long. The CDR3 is CASRSVGLADSYEQYF. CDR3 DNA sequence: TGCGCCAGCAGATCAGTTGGGCTAGCGGATTCCTACGAGCAGTACTTC.

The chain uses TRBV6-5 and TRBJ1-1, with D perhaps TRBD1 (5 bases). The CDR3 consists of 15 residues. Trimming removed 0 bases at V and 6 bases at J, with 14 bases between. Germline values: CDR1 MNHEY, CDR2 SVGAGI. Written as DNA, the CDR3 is TGTGCCAGCAGTTACTCCCTGGGGGTCGGGCCTGAAGCTTTCTTT. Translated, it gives CASSYSLGVGPEAFF.

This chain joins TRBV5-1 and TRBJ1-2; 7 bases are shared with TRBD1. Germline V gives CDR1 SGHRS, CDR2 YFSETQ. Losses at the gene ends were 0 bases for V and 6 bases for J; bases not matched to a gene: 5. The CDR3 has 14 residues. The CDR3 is CASSLGGGGNGYTF. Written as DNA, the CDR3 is TGCGCCAGCAGCTTGGGAGGGGGCGGAAATGGCTACACCTTC.